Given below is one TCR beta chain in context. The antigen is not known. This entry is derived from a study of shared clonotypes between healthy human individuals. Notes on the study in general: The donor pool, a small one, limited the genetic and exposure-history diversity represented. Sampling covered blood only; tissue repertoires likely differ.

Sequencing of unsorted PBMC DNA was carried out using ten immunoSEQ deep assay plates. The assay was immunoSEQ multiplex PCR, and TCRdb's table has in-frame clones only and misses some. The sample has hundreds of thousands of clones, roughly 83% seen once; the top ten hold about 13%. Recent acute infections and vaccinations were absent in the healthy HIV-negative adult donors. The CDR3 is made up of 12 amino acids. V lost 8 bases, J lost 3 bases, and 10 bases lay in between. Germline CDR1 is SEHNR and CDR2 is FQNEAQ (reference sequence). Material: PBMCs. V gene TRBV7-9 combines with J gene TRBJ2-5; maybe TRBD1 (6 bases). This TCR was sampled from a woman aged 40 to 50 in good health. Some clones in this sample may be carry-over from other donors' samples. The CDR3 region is CASGWTEETQYF. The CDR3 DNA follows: TGTGCCAGCGGCTGGACAGAAGAGACCCAGTACTTC.